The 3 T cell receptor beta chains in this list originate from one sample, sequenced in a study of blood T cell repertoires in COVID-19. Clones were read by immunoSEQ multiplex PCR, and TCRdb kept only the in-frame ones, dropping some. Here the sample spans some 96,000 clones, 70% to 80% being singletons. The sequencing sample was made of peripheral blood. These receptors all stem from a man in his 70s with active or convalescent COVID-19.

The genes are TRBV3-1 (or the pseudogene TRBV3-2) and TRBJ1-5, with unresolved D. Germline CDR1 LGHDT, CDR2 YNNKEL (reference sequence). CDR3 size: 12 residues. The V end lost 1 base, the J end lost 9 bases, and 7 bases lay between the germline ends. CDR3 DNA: TGTGCCAGCAGCCAAGGATCGGGGCCCCAGCATTTT. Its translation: CASSQGSGPQHF.

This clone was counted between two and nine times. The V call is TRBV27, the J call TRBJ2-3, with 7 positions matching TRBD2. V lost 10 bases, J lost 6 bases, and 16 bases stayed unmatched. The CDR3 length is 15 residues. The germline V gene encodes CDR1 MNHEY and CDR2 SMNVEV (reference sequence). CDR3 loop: CATSAAGNRWDTQYF. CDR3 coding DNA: TGTGCCACCTCGGCAGCGGGAAACCGTTGGGATACGCAGTATTTT.

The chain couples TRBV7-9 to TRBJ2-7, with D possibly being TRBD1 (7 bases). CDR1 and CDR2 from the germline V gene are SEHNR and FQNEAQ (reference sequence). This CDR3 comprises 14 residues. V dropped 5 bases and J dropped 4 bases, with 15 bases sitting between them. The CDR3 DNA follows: TGTGCCAGCAGCCCCAGGGGGGTGGAATACGAGCAGTACTTC. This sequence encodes CASSPRGVEYEQYF.